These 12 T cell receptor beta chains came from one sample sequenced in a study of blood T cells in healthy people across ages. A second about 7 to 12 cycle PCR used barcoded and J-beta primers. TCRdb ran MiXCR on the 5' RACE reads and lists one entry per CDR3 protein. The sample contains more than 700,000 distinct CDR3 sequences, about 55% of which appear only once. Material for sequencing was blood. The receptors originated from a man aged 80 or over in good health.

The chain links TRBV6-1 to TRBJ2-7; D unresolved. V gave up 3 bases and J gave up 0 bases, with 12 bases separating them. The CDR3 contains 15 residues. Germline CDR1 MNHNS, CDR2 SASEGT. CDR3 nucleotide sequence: TGTGCCAGCAGTGACAGGCAGGTGCTCTCCTACGAGCAGTACTTC. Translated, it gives CASSDRQVLSYEQYF.

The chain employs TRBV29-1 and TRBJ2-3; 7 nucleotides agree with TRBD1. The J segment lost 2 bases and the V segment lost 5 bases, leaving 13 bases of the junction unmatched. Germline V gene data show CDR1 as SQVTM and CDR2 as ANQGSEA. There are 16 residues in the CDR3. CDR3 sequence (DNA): TGCAGCGTTTGGACGGGACAGTCCCCCTTCACAGATACGCAGTATTTT. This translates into CSVWTGQSPFTDTQYF.

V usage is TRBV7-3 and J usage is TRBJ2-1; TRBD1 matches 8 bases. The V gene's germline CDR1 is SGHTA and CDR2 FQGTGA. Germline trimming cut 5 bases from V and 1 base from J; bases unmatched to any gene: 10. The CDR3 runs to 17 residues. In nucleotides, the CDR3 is TGTGCCAGCAGCCCCGGGACAGGTCCCCCTTCCTACAATGAGCAGTTCTTC. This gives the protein CASSPGTGPPSYNEQFF.

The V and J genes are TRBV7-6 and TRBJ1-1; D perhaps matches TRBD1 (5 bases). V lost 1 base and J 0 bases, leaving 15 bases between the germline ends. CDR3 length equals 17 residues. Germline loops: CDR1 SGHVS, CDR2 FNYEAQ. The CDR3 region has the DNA TGTGCCAGCAGCTTAGGGAGGGTCGGGGCGATGAACACTGAAGCTTTCTTT. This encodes CASSLGRVGAMNTEAFF. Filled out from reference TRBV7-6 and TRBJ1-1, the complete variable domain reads GAGVSQSPRYKVTKRGQDVALRCDPISGHVSLYWYRQALGQGPEFLTYFNYEAQQDKSGLPNDRFSAERPEGSISTLTIQRTEQRDSAMYRCASSLGRVGAMNTEAFFGQGTRLTVV.

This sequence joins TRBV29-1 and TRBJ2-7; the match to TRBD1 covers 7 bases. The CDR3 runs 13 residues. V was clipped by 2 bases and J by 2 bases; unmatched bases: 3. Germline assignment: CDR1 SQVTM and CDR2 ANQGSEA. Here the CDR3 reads CSVERTGTYEQYF. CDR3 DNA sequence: TGCAGCGTTGAACGGACAGGAACCTACGAGCAGTACTTC.

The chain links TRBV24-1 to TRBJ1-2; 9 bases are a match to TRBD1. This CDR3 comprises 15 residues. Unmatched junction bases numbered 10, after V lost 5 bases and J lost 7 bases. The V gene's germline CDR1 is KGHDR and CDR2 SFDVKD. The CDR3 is CATSAENRGLSGYTF. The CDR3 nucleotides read TGTGCCACCAGTGCCGAGAACAGGGGGCTTTCTGGCTACACCTTC.

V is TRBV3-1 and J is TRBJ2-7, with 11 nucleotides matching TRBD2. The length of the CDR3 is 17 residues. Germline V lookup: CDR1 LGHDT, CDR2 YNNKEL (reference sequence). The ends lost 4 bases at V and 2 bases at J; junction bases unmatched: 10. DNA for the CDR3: TGTGCCAGCAGCCGGGGGACTAGCGGAACTTCTCCCTACGAGCAGTACTTC. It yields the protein CASSRGTSGTSPYEQYF.

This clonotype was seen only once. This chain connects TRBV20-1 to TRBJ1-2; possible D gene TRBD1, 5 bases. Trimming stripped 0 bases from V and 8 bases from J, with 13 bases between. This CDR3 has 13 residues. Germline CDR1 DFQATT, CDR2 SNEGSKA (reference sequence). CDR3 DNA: TGCAGTGCTAGAGATCAAAGGGGAGAAGGCTACACCTTC. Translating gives CSARDQRGEGYTF.

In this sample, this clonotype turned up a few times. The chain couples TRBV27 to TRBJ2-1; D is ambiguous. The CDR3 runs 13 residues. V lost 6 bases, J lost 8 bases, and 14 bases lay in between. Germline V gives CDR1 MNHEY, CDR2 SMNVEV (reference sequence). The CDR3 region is CASSPTPGYEQFF. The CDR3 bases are TGTGCCAGCAGCCCGACTCCCGGGTATGAGCAGTTCTTC.

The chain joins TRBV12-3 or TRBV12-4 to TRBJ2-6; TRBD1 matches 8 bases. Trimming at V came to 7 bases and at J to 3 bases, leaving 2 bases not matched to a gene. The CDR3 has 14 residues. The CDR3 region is CASNRGFGANVLTF. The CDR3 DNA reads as TGTGCCAGCAACAGGGGGTTTGGGGCCAACGTCCTGACTTTC.

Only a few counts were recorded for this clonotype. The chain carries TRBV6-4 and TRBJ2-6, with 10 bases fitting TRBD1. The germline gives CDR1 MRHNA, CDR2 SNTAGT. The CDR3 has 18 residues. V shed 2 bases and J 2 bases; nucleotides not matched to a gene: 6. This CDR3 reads CASSDGTGVRTGANVLTF. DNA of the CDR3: TGTGCCAGCAGTGACGGGACAGGGGTTCGTACTGGGGCCAACGTCCTGACTTTC.

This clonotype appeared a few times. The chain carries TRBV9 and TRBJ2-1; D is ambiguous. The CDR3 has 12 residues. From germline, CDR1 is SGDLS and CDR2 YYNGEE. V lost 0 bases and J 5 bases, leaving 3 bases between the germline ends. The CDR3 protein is CASSVGNNEQFF. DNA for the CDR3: TGTGCCAGCAGCGTAGGTAACAATGAGCAGTTCTTC.